The clone carrying this TCR beta chain was seen repeatedly, ten times or more. V lost 4 bases and J lost 6; bases outside the gene matches: 3. Germline-derived CDR1 and CDR2 are LNHDA and SQIVND (reference sequence). This CDR3 comprises 14 residues. Each CDR3 protein is one row after TCRdb ran MiXCR on the 5' RACE reads. The sample contains about 92,000 distinct CDR3 sequences, about 8.8% of which appear only once. This entry comes from a study of CD8 T cells in ankylosing spondylitis. The sample taken for sequencing was blood, either unsorted or a sorted T cell fraction (not recorded which). The chain is built from TRBV19 and TRBJ2-1; TRBD1 agrees at 10 bases. The sequence derives from a male donor with ankylosing spondylitis or in good health (not recorded which). In DNA form, the CDR3 reads TGTGCCAGTAGTACCGGACAGGGGGTCAATGAGCAGTTCTTC. Its translation: CASSTGQGVNEQFF.